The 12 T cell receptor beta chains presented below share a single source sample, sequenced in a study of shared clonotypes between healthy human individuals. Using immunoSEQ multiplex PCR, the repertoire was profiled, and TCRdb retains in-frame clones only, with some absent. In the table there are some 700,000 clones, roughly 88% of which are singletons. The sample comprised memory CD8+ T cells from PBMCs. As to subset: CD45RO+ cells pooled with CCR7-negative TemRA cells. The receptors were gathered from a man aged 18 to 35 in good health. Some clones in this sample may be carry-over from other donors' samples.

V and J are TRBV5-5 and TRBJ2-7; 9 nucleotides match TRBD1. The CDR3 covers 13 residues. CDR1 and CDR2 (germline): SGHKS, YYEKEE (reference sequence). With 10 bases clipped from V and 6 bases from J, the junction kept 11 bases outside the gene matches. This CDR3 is CASYGTGFREQYF. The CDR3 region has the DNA TGTGCCTCGTATGGGACAGGGTTCCGCGAGCAGTACTTC.

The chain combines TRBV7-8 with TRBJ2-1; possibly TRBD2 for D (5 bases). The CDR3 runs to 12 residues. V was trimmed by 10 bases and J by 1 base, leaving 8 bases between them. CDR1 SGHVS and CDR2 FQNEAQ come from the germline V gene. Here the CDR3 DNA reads TGTGCCATCGGGGTGTCCTACAATGAGCAGTTCTTC. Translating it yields CAIGVSYNEQFF. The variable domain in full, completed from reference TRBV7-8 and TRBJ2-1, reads GAGVSQSPRYKVAKRGQDVALRCDPISGHVSLFWYQQALGQGPEFLTYFQNEAQLDKSGLPSDRFFAERPEGSVSTLKIQRTQQEDSAVYLCAIGVSYNEQFFGPGTRLTVL.

The CDR3: CASSLARSGRGTDTQYF. In DNA form, the CDR3 reads TGTGCCAGCAGCTTAGCGCGGAGCGGGAGGGGCACAGATACGCAGTATTTT. V gene TRBV7-8 combines with J gene TRBJ2-3, with 10 bases that match TRBD2. Trimming cost V 0 bases and J 1 base; bases outside gene matches: 4. Germline V gene lookup returns CDR1 SGHVS and CDR2 FQNEAQ. This CDR3 spans 17 amino acids.

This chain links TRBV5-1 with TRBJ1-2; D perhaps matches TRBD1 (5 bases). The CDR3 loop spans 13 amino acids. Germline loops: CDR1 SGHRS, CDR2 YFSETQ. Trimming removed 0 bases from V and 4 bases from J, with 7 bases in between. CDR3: CASSLGQLYGYTF. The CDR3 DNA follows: TGCGCCAGCAGCTTGGGACAGCTCTATGGCTACACCTTC.

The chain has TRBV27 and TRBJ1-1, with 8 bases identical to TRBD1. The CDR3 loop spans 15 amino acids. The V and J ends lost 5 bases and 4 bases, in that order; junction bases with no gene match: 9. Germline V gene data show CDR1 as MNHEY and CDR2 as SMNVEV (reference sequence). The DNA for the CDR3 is TGTGCCAGCAGTACCAGGGGGCGCGATGTCACTGAAGCTTTCTTT. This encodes CASSTRGRDVTEAFF.

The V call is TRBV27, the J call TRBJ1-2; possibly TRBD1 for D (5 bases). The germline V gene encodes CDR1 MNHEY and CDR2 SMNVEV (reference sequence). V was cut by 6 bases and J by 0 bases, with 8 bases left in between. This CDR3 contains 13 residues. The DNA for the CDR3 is TGTGCCAGCAGCCCGACAGCTAACTATGGCTACACCTTC. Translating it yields CASSPTANYGYTF.

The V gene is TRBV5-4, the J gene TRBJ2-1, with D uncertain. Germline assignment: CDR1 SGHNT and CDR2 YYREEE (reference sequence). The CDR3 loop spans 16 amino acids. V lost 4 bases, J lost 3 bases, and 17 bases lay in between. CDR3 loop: CASSLEIQAYYNEQFF. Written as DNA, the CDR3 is TGTGCCAGCAGCCTGGAGATTCAGGCCTACTACAATGAGCAGTTCTTC.

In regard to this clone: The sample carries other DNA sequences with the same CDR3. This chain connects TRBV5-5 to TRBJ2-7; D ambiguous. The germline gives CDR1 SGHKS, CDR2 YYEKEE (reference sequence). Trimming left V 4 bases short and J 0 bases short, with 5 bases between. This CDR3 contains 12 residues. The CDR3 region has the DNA TGTGCCAGCAGCCTACCCTCCTACGAGCAGTACTTC. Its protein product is CASSLPSYEQYF.

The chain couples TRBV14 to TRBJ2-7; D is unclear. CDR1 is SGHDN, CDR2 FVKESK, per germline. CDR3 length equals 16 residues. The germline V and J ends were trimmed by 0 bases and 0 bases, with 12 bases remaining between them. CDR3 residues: CASSQDSNSYSYEQYF. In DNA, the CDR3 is TGTGCCAGCAGCCAAGATAGCAACTCCTACTCCTACGAGCAGTACTTC.

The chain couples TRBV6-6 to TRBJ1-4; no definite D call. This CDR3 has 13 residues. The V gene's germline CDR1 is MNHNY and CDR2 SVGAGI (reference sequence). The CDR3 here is CAASGPLNEKLFF. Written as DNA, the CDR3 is TGTGCGGCAAGCGGCCCTCTTAATGAAAAACTGTTTTTT.

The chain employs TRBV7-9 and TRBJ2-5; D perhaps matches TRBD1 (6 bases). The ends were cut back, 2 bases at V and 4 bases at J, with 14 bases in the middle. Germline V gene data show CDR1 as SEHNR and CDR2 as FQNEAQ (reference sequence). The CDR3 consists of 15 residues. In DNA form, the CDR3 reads TGTGCCAGCAGCTTAACGAGGGGGTGGATAGAGACCCAGTACTTC. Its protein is CASSLTRGWIETQYF.

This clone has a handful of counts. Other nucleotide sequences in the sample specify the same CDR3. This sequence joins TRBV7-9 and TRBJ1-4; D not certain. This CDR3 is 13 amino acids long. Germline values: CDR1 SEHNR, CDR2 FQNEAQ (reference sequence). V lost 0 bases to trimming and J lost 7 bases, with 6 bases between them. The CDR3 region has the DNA TGTGCCAGCAGCTTAGCCCTGGGTGAAAAACTGTTTTTT. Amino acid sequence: CASSLALGEKLFF. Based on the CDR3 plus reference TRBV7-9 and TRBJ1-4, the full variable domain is DTGVSQNPRHKITKRGQNVTFRCDPISEHNRLYWYRQTLGQGPEFLTYFQNEAQLEKSRLLSDRFSAERPKGSFSTLEIQRTEQGDSAMYLCASSLALGEKLFFGSGTQLSVL.